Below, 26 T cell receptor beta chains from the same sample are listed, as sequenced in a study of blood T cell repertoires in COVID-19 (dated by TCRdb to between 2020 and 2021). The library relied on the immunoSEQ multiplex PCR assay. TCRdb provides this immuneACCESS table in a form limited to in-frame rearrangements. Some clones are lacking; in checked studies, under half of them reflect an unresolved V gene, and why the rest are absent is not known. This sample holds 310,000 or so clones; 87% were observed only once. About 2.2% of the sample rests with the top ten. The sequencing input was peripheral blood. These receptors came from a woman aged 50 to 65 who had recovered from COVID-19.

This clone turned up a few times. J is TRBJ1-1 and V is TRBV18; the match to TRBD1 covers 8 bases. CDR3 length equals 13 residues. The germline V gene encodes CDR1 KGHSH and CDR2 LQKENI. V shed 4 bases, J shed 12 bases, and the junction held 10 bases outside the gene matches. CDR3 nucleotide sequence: TGTGCCAGCTCACTCCTCGCGGACAGGGAAACTTTCTTT. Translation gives CASSLLADRETFF.

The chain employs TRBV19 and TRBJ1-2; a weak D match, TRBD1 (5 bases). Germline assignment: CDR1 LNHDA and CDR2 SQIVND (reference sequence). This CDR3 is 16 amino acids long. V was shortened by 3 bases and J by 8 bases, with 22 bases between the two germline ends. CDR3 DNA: TGTGCCAGTAGTATTAAGACGGGGGACCCTGTAAGGGGCTACACCTTC. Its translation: CASSIKTGDPVRGYTF.

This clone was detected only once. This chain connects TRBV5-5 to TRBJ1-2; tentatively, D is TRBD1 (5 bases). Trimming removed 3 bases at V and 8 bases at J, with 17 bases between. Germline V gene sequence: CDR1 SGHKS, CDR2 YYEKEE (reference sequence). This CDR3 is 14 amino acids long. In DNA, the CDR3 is TGTGCCAGCAGCTCCCTTGGGGGGTTCGACGGCTACACCTTC. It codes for CASSSLGGFDGYTF.

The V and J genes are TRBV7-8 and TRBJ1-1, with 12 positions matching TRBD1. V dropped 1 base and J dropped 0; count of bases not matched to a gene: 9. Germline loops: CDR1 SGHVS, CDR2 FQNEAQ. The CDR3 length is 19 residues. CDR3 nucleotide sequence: TGTGCCAGCAGCTTAGTAGCCGGGACAGGGGGCCAGTTGAACACTGAAGCTTTCTTT. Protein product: CASSLVAGTGGQLNTEAFF.

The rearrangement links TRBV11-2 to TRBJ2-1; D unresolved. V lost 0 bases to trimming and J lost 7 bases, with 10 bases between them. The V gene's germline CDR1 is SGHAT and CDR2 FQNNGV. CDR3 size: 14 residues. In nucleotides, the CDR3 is TGTGCCAGCAGCTTAGATCTACCGGGTAATGAGCAGTTCTTC. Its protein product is CASSLDLPGNEQFF.

In nucleotides, the CDR3 is TGTGCCAGCAGTCTCCCCCCGTCCTTCTATGGCTACACCTTC. Its protein is CASSLPPSFYGYTF. This sequence joins TRBV28 and TRBJ1-2; D uncertain. The CDR3 length is 14 residues. Per germline, CDR1 MDHEN and CDR2 SYDVKM. The V and J ends lost 5 bases and 4 bases respectively, with 14 bases between them.

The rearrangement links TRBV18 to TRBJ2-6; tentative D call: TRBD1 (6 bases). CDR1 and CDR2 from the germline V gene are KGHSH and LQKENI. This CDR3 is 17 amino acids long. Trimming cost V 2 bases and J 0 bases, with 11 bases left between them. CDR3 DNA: TGTGCCAGCTCACCAAACGTCAGGGGCTCTGGGGCCAACGTCCTGACTTTC. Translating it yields CASSPNVRGSGANVLTF.

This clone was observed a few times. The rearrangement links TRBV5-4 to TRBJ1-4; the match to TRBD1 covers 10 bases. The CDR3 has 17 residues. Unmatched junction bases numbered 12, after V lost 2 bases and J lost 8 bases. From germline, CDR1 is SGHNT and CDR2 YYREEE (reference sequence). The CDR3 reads CASSLGLRQGAQEKLFF. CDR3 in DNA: TGTGCCAGCAGCTTAGGGCTTCGACAGGGGGCTCAAGAAAAACTGTTTTTT.

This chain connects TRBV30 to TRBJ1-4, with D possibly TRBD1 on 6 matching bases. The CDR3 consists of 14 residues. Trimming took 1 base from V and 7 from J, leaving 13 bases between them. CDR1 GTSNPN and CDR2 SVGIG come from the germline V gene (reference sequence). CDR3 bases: TGTGCCTGGAGTGAGGGACATGGGAGTGAAAAACTGTTTTTT. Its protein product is CAWSEGHGSEKLFF.

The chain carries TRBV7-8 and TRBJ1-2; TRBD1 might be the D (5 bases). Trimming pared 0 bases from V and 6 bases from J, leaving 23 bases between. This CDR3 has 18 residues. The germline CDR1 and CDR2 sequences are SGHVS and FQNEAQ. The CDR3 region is CASSLAAPGLGGHDGYTF. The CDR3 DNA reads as TGTGCCAGCAGCTTAGCGGCGCCGGGACTCGGAGGGCATGATGGCTACACCTTC.

The CDR3 DNA follows: TGCGCCAGCAGCTGGGACAGGGAGGTGAAATCCTATGGCTACACCTTC. Translation gives CASSWDREVKSYGYTF. V usage is TRBV5-1 and J usage is TRBJ1-2; 9 nucleotides match TRBD1. V shed 3 bases and J 4 bases; nucleotides not matched to a gene: 10. The germline CDR1 and CDR2 sequences are SGHRS and YFSETQ. The CDR3 totals 16 residues.

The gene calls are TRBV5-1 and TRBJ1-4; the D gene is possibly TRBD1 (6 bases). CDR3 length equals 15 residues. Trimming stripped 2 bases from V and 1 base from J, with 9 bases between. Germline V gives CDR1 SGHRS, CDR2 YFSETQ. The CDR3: CASSLRGGTNEKLFF. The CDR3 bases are TGCGCCAGCAGCTTAAGAGGGGGAACTAATGAAAAACTGTTTTTT.

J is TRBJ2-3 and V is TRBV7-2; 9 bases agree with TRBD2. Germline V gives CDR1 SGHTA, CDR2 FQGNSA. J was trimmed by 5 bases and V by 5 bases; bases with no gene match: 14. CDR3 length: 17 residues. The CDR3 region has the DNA TGTGCCAGCAGCGTATATCTATTAGCGGGAGTGATAGATACGCAGTATTTT. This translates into CASSVYLLAGVIDTQYF.

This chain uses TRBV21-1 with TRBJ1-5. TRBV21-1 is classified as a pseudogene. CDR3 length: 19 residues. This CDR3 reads CASSKERRTEIISNQPQHF. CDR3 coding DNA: TGTGCCAGCAGCAAAGAACGACGGACTGAAATTATTAGCAATCAGCCCCAGCATTTT.

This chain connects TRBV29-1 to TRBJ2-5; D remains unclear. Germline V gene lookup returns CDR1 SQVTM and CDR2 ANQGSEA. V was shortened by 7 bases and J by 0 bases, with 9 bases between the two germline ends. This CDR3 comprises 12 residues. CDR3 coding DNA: TGCAGCGGGGGAACAGACCAAGAGACCCAGTACTTC. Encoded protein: CSGGTDQETQYF.

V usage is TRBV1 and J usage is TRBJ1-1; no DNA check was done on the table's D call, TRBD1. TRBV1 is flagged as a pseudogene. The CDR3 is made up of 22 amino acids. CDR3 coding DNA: TGCACCAGCAGCCAGGTAGAGGGGGGACAGGGGAGGAGGTGGCCTATGAACACTGAAGCTTTCTTT. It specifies CTSSQVEGGQGRRWPMNTEAFF.

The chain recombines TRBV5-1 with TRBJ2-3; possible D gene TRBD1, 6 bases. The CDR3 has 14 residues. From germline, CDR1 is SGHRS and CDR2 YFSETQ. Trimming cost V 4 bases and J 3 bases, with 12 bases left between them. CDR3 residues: CASSGPQGTDTQYF. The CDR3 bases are TGCGCCAGCAGCGGGCCCCAGGGGACAGATACGCAGTATTTT.

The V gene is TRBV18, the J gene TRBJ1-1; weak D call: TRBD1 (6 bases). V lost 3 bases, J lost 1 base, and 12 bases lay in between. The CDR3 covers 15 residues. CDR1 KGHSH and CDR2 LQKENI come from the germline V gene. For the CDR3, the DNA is TGTGCCAGCTCACCCCGGGCAGGGGCGAACACTGAAGCTTTCTTT. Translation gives CASSPRAGANTEAFF.

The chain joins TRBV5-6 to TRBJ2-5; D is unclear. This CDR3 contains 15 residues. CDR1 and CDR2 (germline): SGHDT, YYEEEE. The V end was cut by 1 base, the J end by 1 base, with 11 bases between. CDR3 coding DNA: TGTGCCAGCAGCTTGTTCCGAGCTGCCCAAGAGACCCAGTACTTC. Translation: CASSLFRAAQETQYF.

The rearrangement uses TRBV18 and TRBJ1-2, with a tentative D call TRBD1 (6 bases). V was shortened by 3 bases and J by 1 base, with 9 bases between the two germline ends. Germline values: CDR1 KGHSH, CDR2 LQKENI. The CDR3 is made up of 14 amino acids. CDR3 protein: CASSPRTDNYGYTF. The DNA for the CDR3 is TGTGCCAGCTCACCCCGGACAGATAACTATGGCTACACCTTC.

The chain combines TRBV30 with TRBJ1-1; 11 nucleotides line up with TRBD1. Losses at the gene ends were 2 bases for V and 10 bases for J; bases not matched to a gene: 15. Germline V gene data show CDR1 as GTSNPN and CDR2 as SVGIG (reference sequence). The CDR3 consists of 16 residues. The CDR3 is CAWSRVQPGTGGVAFF. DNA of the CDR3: TGTGCCTGGAGTAGAGTACAGCCCGGGACAGGGGGTGTAGCTTTCTTT.

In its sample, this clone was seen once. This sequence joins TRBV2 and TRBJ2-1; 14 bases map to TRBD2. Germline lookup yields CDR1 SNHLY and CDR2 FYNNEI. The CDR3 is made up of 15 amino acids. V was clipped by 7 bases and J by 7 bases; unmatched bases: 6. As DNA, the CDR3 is TGTGCCAGCACGGGTAGGACTAGCGGGAGGAATGAGCAGTTCTTC. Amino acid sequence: CASTGRTSGRNEQFF.

In nucleotides, the CDR3 is TGTGCCAGTCGGAGGATAGGAGTGGATGAAGCTTTCTTT. Its translation is CASRRIGVDEAFF. The gene calls are TRBV27 and TRBJ1-1; the D is unclear. The length of the CDR3 is 13 residues. Germline V CDR1 and CDR2: MNHEY, SMNVEV (reference sequence). V gave up 9 bases and J gave up 7 bases, with 18 bases separating them.

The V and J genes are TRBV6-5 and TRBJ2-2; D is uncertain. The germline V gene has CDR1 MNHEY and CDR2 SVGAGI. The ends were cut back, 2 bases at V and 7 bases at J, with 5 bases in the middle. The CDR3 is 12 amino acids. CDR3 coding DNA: TGTGCCAGCAGTTACCCCGGCGGGGAGCTGTTTTTT. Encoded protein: CASSYPGGELFF.

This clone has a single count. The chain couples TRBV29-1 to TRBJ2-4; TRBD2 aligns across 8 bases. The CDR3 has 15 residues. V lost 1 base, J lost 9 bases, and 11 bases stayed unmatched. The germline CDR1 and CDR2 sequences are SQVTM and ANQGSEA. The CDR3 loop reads CSVEALAAGGGIQYF. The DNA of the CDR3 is TGCAGCGTTGAAGCTCTAGCGGCCGGGGGGGGCATTCAGTACTTC.

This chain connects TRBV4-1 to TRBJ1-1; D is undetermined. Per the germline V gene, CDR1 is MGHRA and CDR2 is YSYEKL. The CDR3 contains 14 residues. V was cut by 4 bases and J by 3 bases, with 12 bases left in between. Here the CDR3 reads CASSPGVEYTEAFF. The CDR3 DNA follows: TGCGCCAGCAGCCCCGGGGTGGAGTACACTGAAGCTTTCTTT.